The 27 T cell receptor beta chains in this list originate from one sample, sequenced in a study of blood T cell repertoires in COVID-19. Profiling relied on immunoSEQ multiplex PCR, and the TCRdb table lists in-frame clones only, not all of them. This table has some 290,000 clones, about 90% appearing once. The sample consisted of peripheral blood. The origin of the receptors is a woman under 40 with COVID-19, enrolled during active disease.

The genes are TRBV7-6 and TRBJ2-1, with D perhaps TRBD1 (5 bases). Trimming stripped 5 bases from V and 8 bases from J, with 10 bases between. Germline assignment: CDR1 SGHVS and CDR2 FNYEAQ. This CDR3 comprises 12 residues. This CDR3 reads CASSPGYDEQFF. The CDR3 DNA is TGTGCCAGCAGCCCAGGGTACGATGAGCAGTTCTTC.

The genes are TRBV5-4 and TRBJ2-2; D remains ambiguous. Germline-derived CDR1 and CDR2 are SGHNT and YYREEE (reference sequence). This CDR3 has 12 amino acids. The V end lost 3 bases, the J end lost 3 bases, and 3 bases lay between the germline ends. The CDR3 here is CASSSDTGELFF. The DNA of the CDR3 is TGTGCCAGCAGCTCCGACACCGGGGAGCTGTTTTTT.

This chain connects TRBV9 to TRBJ2-3, with 9 bases lining up with TRBD2. The CDR3 loop spans 16 amino acids. CDR1 SGDLS and CDR2 YYNGEE come from the germline V gene. J lost 3 bases, V lost 0 bases, and 5 bases had no gene match. The CDR3 nucleotides are TGTGCCAGCAGCGTAGCTGGTCTAGCGGGAACAGATACGCAGTATTTT. This encodes CASSVAGLAGTDTQYF.

The rearrangement joins TRBV4-1 to TRBJ2-1; D might be TRBD2 (6 bases). The CDR3 has 15 amino acids. CDR1 is MGHRA, CDR2 YSYEKL, per germline. Trimming cost V 3 bases and J 6 bases, with 15 bases left between them. CDR3 loop: CASSQRDPRPNEQFF. The CDR3 DNA reads as TGCGCCAGCAGCCAGCGGGACCCAAGACCCAATGAGCAGTTCTTC.

This rearrangement joins TRBV5-1 to TRBJ2-2; D is unclear. CDR3 length equals 13 residues. The V end lost 0 bases, the J end lost 4 bases, and 4 bases lay between the germline ends. CDR1 and CDR2 from the germline V gene are SGHRS and YFSETQ. The CDR3 region has the DNA TGCGCCAGCAGCTTGGGGCTCACCGGGGAGCTGTTTTTT. This sequence encodes CASSLGLTGELFF.

The chain is built from TRBV28 and TRBJ2-6; 10 bases are shared with TRBD1. The V segment lost 6 bases and the J segment 12 bases; nucleotides outside the gene matches: 11. CDR3 length equals 15 residues. The V gene's germline CDR1 is MDHEN and CDR2 SYDVKM. The CDR3 sequence is CASRLLTGGLVVLTF. CDR3 coding DNA: TGTGCCAGCAGGCTATTGACAGGGGGCTTGGTCGTCCTGACTTTC.

This clone was recorded once. The genes are TRBV11-3 and TRBJ2-1; TRBD1 is a possible D gene (6 bases). There are 15 residues in the CDR3. Trimming stripped 3 bases from V and 3 bases from J, with 12 bases between. Germline values: CDR1 SGHNT, CDR2 YENEEA. CDR3 in DNA: TGTGCCAGCAGCTTGCGACAGGCAAACTACAATGAGCAGTTCTTC. This sequence encodes CASSLRQANYNEQFF.

This chain links TRBV11-3 with TRBJ2-3; D remains unclear. CDR3 length: 12 amino acids. The germline CDR1 and CDR2 sequences are SGHNT and YENEEA. Trimming took off 0 bases at V and 6 bases at J, with 4 bases between the two ends. The DNA of the CDR3 is TGTGCCAGCAGCTTAGATCCTGATACGCAGTATTTT. Translated: CASSLDPDTQYF.

The J gene is TRBJ1-4, the V gene TRBV6-1; D gene uncertain. CDR1 is MNHNS and CDR2 is SASEGT in the germline V gene. The CDR3 runs to 15 residues. The V end was cut by 1 base, the J end by 2 bases, with 8 bases between. CDR3 in DNA: TGTGCCAGCAGTGAAGGGTGGGCGACTAATGAAAAACTGTTTTTT. Translation: CASSEGWATNEKLFF.

The chain employs TRBV5-4 and TRBJ2-1; TRBD1 agrees at 7 bases. Trimming took 0 bases from V and 5 from J; bases not matched to a gene: 2. Germline assignment: CDR1 SGHNT and CDR2 YYREEE (reference sequence). The CDR3 contains 14 residues. DNA of the CDR3: TGTGCCAGCAGCTTGGGACAGGGAGACAATGAGCAGTTCTTC. Translating gives CASSLGQGDNEQFF. Supplemented by reference TRBV5-4 and TRBJ2-1, the full variable domain reads ETGVTQSPTHLIKTRGQQVTLRCSSQSGHNTVSWYQQALGQGPQFIFQYYREEENGRGNFPPRFSGLQFPNYSSELNVNALELDDSALYLCASSLGQGDNEQFFGPGTRLTVL.

The chain joins TRBV29-1 to TRBJ2-2; no definite D call. The CDR3 extends over 14 amino acids. The germline V and J ends were trimmed by 0 bases and 4 bases, with 9 bases remaining between them. In germline, CDR1 is SQVTM, CDR2 ANQGSEA. The CDR3 DNA reads as TGCAGCGTTGAAGACGGGTTAGGCACCGGGGAGCTGTTTTTT. Residues: CSVEDGLGTGELFF.

This chain joins TRBV19 and TRBJ2-1; 10 bases are shared with TRBD2. The CDR3 has 14 residues. The germline gives CDR1 LNHDA, CDR2 SQIVND (reference sequence). With V trimmed by 1 base and J by 9 bases, 3 bases remained unmatched. CDR3 in amino acids: CASSIGVAGGEQFF. DNA of the CDR3: TGTGCCAGTAGTATAGGAGTAGCGGGGGGTGAGCAGTTCTTC.

CDR3 nucleotide sequence: TGTGCCAGCAGTTACGTAAGCGGTGGGATAAACCAGACCCAGTACTTC. It translates to CASSYVSGGINQTQYF. The chain uses TRBV6-2 or TRBV6-3 and TRBJ2-5; maybe TRBD2 (5 bases). Between the trimmed V and J ends, which lost 2 bases and 6 bases, there was a span of 19 bases. Germline assignment: CDR1 MNHEY and CDR2 SVGEGT. The CDR3 length is 16 residues.

The chain uses TRBV7-2 and TRBJ2-3; TRBD1 matches 8 bases. This CDR3 region has 15 residues. CDR1 and CDR2 (germline): SGHTA, FQGNSA. Trimming at V came to 2 bases and at J to 5 bases, leaving 6 bases not matched to a gene. CDR3 amino acids: CASSLYRRGQDTQYF. CDR3 nucleotide sequence: TGTGCCAGCAGCTTATATCGCAGGGGGCAAGATACGCAGTATTTT.

This chain joins TRBV7-9 and TRBJ1-1; D is uncertain. V lost 3 bases to trimming and J lost 3 bases, with 14 bases between them. CDR3 length: 15 amino acids. Germline loops: CDR1 SEHNR, CDR2 FQNEAQ (reference sequence). The CDR3 sequence: CASSFSVGEDTEAFF. Written as DNA, the CDR3 is TGTGCCAGCAGCTTTTCCGTTGGGGAGGACACTGAAGCTTTCTTT.

J is TRBJ2-2 and V is TRBV27, with D perhaps matching TRBD1 (5 bases). With 0 bases removed from V and 7 bases from J, the gap between germline ends came to 12 bases. The CDR3 spans 15 residues. CDR1 MNHEY and CDR2 SMNVEV come from the germline V gene (reference sequence). The CDR3 spells CASSLSAWGGGELFF. Written as DNA, the CDR3 is TGTGCCAGCAGTTTATCGGCTTGGGGCGGCGGGGAGCTGTTTTTT.

The rearrangement uses TRBV2 and TRBJ2-1; no definite D call. Trimming pared 6 bases from V and 4 bases from J, leaving 13 bases between. Germline CDR1 SNHLY, CDR2 FYNNEI. The length of the CDR3 is 14 residues. This chain's CDR3 is CASREPARYNEQFF. The CDR3 region has the DNA TGTGCCAGCAGAGAACCTGCGCGATACAATGAGCAGTTCTTC.

This chain uses TRBV10-2 with TRBJ1-2; D unresolved. The CDR3 runs 14 residues. Germline assignment: CDR1 WSHSY and CDR2 SAAADI. V shed 2 bases and J shed 8 bases, with 15 bases lying between them. In DNA, the CDR3 is TGCGCCAGCAGTGAGCCCGGGGTTACCTGGGGCTACACCTTC. Amino acid sequence: CASSEPGVTWGYTF.

This chain joins TRBV24-1 and TRBJ1-2; the D gene is possibly TRBD1 (5 bases). Trimming stripped 4 bases from V and 0 bases from J, with 14 bases between. CDR1 is KGHDR and CDR2 is SFDVKD in the germline V gene. The CDR3 loop spans 16 amino acids. The CDR3 is CATSEPTGLANYGYTF. The CDR3 DNA reads TGTGCCACCAGTGAACCTACAGGTTTAGCTAACTATGGCTACACCTTC.

V and J are TRBV2 and TRBJ1-2, with 10 bases matching TRBD1. The CDR3 consists of 14 residues. Germline V lookup: CDR1 SNHLY, CDR2 FYNNEI. J was trimmed by 8 bases and V by 7 bases; bases with no gene match: 10. The CDR3 loop reads CASTPGQGSWGYTF. The DNA for the CDR3 is TGTGCCAGCACCCCGGGACAGGGGTCCTGGGGCTACACCTTC.

This sequence joins TRBV5-1 and TRBJ1-1; tentatively, D is TRBD1 (6 bases). This CDR3 region has 14 residues. CDR1 is SGHRS and CDR2 is YFSETQ in the germline V gene. The V end was cut by 2 bases, the J end by 2 bases, with 10 bases between. As DNA, the CDR3 is TGCGCCAGCAGCTTCCAGGGGCGTAACACTGAAGCTTTCTTT. Its protein is CASSFQGRNTEAFF.

The chain uses TRBV11-2 and TRBJ1-1, with D unresolved. The CDR3 length is 16 residues. V was clipped by 1 base and J by 4 bases, with 16 bases between them. Germline loops: CDR1 SGHAT, CDR2 FQNNGV. CDR3: CASSLVPRGIGTEAFF. The DNA for the CDR3 is TGTGCCAGCAGCTTAGTCCCCCGGGGTATTGGCACTGAAGCTTTCTTT.

The chain employs TRBV5-1 and TRBJ2-1, with TRBD1 identical over 10 bases. V shed 3 bases and J 6 bases; nucleotides not matched to a gene: 9. The CDR3 has 16 residues. The V gene's germline CDR1 is SGHRS and CDR2 YFSETQ. The CDR3 coding sequence is TGCGCCAGCAGCTCCCCTGGGACAGGGGTTGGCAATGAGCAGTTCTTC. Its translation: CASSSPGTGVGNEQFF.

Here the CDR3 DNA reads TGCGCCACCGGACAGGAGGGCTCCTACGAGCAGTACTTC. Its protein is CATGQEGSYEQYF. This sequence joins TRBV10-2 and TRBJ2-7, with D possibly TRBD1 on 7 matching bases. The germline CDR1 and CDR2 sequences are WSHSY and SAAADI. The CDR3 consists of 13 residues. The V and J ends lost 10 bases and 0 bases respectively, with 13 bases between them.

V and J are TRBV11-3 and TRBJ1-2, with 8 bases identical to TRBD1. V dropped 4 bases and J dropped 7; count of bases not matched to a gene: 2. The germline CDR1 and CDR2 sequences are SGHNT and YENEEA. The CDR3 extends over 12 amino acids. CDR3 loop: CASSSGQVGYTF. The CDR3, as DNA: TGTGCCAGCAGCTCGGGACAGGTTGGCTACACCTTC.

V is TRBV4-1 and J is TRBJ1-3; the match to TRBD1 covers 7 bases. V shed 5 bases, J shed 0 bases, and the junction held 1 base outside the gene matches. The CDR3 contains 14 residues. Germline V gene data show CDR1 as MGHRA and CDR2 as YSYEKL. CDR3 nucleotides: TGCGCCAGCAGCGGACAGGACTCTGGAAACACCATATATTTT. This encodes CASSGQDSGNTIYF.

This clone was counted once. The J gene is TRBJ2-7, the V gene TRBV5-3; maybe TRBD2 (6 bases). TRBV5-3 is designated an ORF whose function remains uncertain. The CDR3 contains 17 residues. Trimming removed 9 bases at V and 6 bases at J, with 31 bases between. The chain's CDR3 is CATTRQRVFQTSCEQYF. The CDR3 nucleotides read TGTGCCACCACCCGGCAGCGGGTTTTCCAAACCTCATGCGAGCAGTACTTC.